The subject of this entry is one TCR beta chain. The CDR3 contains 13 residues. V shed 4 bases and J shed 9 bases, with 13 bases lying between them. CDR1 SEHNR and CDR2 FQNEAQ come from the germline V gene (reference sequence). The sample comes from a study of control samples from healthy donors and cancer patients. Here immunoSEQ multiplex PCR was the method, and the copy in TCRdb shows in-frame clones only, minus some. The sample comprises around 51,000 clones, about nine tenths of which are singletons, and roughly 43% rests with the top ten. Material for sequencing was PBMCs. The rearrangement joins TRBV7-9 to TRBJ2-1; D not resolved. The sequence derives from a man aged 45-60 years with head and neck cancer. The CDR3 DNA reads as TGTGCCAGCAGCTCCCCGGGCTGGACTGAGCAGTTCTTC. It translates to CASSSPGWTEQFF.